A selection of T cell receptor beta chains follows, all from one sample in a study of blood T cell repertoires in COVID-19. The assay was immunoSEQ multiplex PCR, and TCRdb's table has in-frame clones only and misses some. Among about 260,000 clones listed, 80% to 90% were seen once. The source material was peripheral blood. These receptors originate from a woman in her 40s who had recovered from COVID-19. CDR3s include the opening cysteine and the closing phenylalanine or tryptophan. Fields, in order: J gene, clone size, V gene, D gene, CDR3 protein, CDR3 DNA. The D gene is left open where the match is weak. Clone size is shown for a subset of rows, as once, few, many or a class of expanded clone.

TRBJ1-1 . TRBV2 . CASSRTASGNTEAFF TGTGCCAGCAGTCGGACTGCTTCAGGTAACACTGAAGCTTTCTTT
TRBJ2-7 . TRBV7-7 . CASSLGQQYEQYF TGTGCCAGCAGCTTAGGACAGCAATACGAGCAGTACTTC
TRBJ1-2 . TRBV6-1 TRBD1 CASSESPGQGWYGYTF TGTGCCAGCAGTGAGAGCCCGGGACAGGGGTGGTATGGCTACACCTTC
TRBJ1-1 . TRBV2 . CASSELAVNTEAFF TGTGCCAGCAGTGAACTGGCGGTGAACACTGAAGCTTTCTTT
TRBJ2-1 . TRBV7-2 TRBD2 CASSPSRGGYNEQFF TGTGCCAGCAGCCCATCAAGGGGAGGGTACAATGAGCAGTTCTTC
TRBJ1-4 . TRBV2 TRBD1 CASSPDRVDEKLFF TGTGCCAGCAGTCCCGACAGGGTCGACGAAAAACTGTTTTTT
TRBJ1-2 . TRBV5-4 . CASSLEWAGNYGYTF TGTGCCAGCAGCTTGGAGTGGGCGGGAAACTATGGCTACACCTTC
TRBJ2-7 few TRBV28 . CASSLAGYSSYEQYF TGTGCCAGCAGTTTGGCCGGGTATAGCTCCTACGAGCAGTACTTC
TRBJ1-5 . TRBV5-4 . CASSWGGSQPQHF TGTGCCAGCAGCTGGGGGGGGTCTCAGCCCCAGCATTTT
TRBJ2-7 . TRBV5-1 . CASREGAVSSYEQYF TGCGCCAGCAGGGAGGGGGCGGTGAGCTCCTACGAGCAGTACTTC
TRBJ1-6 . TRBV27 TRBD1 CASTERTPDRVGSPLHF TGTGCCAGCACCGAAAGAACACCAGACAGGGTCGGTTCACCCCTCCACTTT
TRBJ2-1 . TRBV27 TRBD1 CASSRPTGGSYNEQFF TGTGCCAGCAGTCGTCCGACAGGGGGTTCCTACAATGAGCAGTTCTTC
TRBJ1-2 few TRBV3-1/TRBV3-2 . CASSQREAPTYTF TGTGCCAGCAGCCAGAGGGAGGCTCCTACCTACACCTTC
TRBJ1-6 once TRBV6-5 . CASSFTYTGGPLHF TGTGCCAGCAGTTTTACCTACACGGGGGGGCCCCTCCACTTT
TRBJ1-6 few TRBV5-1 TRBD1 CASSTEDRGNSPLHF TGCGCCAGCAGCACGGAGGACAGGGGGAATTCACCCCTCCACTTT
TRBJ1-3 . TRBV19 . CASSTSHRVAGNTIYF TGTGCCAGTAGTACCTCCCACAGGGTGGCTGGAAACACCATATATTTT
TRBJ2-7 . TRBV5-1 TRBD2 CASSHSGTTTYEQYF TGCGCCAGCAGCCACTCCGGGACTACCACCTACGAGCAGTACTTC
TRBJ1-3 . TRBV5-8 TRBD1 CASSEGQVADTIYF TGTGCCAGCAGCGAGGGACAGGTGGCCGACACCATATATTTT
TRBJ1-5 . TRBV5-6 . CASSLGQLSNQPQHF TGTGCCAGCAGCTTGGGACAGCTTAGCAATCAGCCCCAGCATTTT
TRBJ2-7 . TRBV25-1 . CASSDQRSSYEQYF TGTGCCAGCAGTGACCAGCGGAGCTCCTACGAGCAGTACTTC
TRBJ1-5 . TRBV15 . CATSRVEAFGQGATYF .
TRBJ2-2 . TRBV29-1 . CSAAGADNTGELFF TGCAGCGCCGCGGGGGCGGATAACACCGGGGAGCTGTTTTTT
TRBJ1-1 . TRBV6-5 . CASSYSAQPGTEAFF TGTGCCAGCAGTTACTCGGCACAGCCGGGGACTGAAGCTTTCTTT
TRBJ1-5 once TRBV2 . CASSEERVPQHF TGTGCCAGCAGTGAAGAGAGGGTTCCCCAGCATTTT
TRBJ2-7 . TRBV9 TRBD1 CASSGGTGDLEYF TGTGCCAGCAGCGGCGGGACAGGGGACTTGGAGTACTTC
TRBJ1-3 once TRBV2 . CASTSRGPAAGNTIYF TGTGCCAGCACGAGCAGGGGCCCCGCTGCTGGAAACACCATATATTTT
TRBJ2-7 . TRBV29-1 . CSVAQNSNYEQYF TGCAGCGTTGCTCAGAACAGTAATTACGAGCAGTACTTC
TRBJ2-5 . TRBV11-2 TRBD1 CASSPGTGEETQYF TGTGCCAGCAGCCCGGGGACAGGGGAAGAGACCCAGTACTTC
TRBJ1-5 . TRBV2 TRBD1 CASSVAGGQPQHF TGTGCCAGCAGTGTGGCAGGGGGTCAGCCCCAGCATTTT
TRBJ2-7 once TRBV5-5 . CASSTGPGHLYEQYF TGTGCCAGCAGCACGGGGCCGGGACACCTCTACGAGCAGTACTTC
TRBJ2-3 . TRBV5-1 TRBD2 CASSRPAGGGTDTQYF TGCGCCAGCAGCCGACCGGCGGGGGGAGGCACAGATACGCAGTATTTT
TRBJ2-1 . TRBV10-3 TRBD1 CAISEGGQGAPSSYNEQFF TGTGCCATCAGTGAAGGGGGACAGGGGGCGCCGAGCTCCTACAATGAGCAGTTCTTC
TRBJ2-3 . TRBV5-5 TRBD1 CASSLTLRSGTGRTDTQYF TGTGCCAGCAGCTTGACTCTTAGATCCGGGACAGGGAGGACAGATACGCAGTATTTT
TRBJ1-2 . TRBV27 TRBD1 CASSFLDSNRGSDGYTF TGTGCCAGCAGTTTTCTAGATAGCAACAGGGGCTCGGATGGCTACACCTTC
TRBJ2-1 once TRBV2 TRBD2 CASSSGGALGYEQFF TGTGCCAGCAGTAGCGGGGGGGCCTTGGGGTATGAGCAGTTCTTC
TRBJ1-3 . TRBV6-5 . CASIWDFDGNTIYF TGTGCCAGCATATGGGACTTCGACGGAAACACCATATATTTT
TRBJ1-2 . TRBV27 . CASSLGGDGYGYTF TGTGCCAGCTCTCTAGGGGGGGATGGCTATGGCTACACCTTC
TRBJ1-1 . TRBV15 TRBD1 CATSRVGGVTEAFF TGTGCCACCAGCAGAGTAGGGGGCGTCACTGAAGCTTTCTTT
TRBJ1-1 . TRBV19 TRBD1 CASSIFHRGPGTEAFF TGTGCCAGTAGTATTTTTCACAGGGGGCCGGGTACTGAAGCTTTCTTT
TRBJ1-6 . TRBV10-3 TRBD1 CAISDPGTGGRRNSPLHF TGTGCCATCAGCGACCCCGGGACAGGGGGTCGGAGAAATTCACCCCTCCACTTT
TRBJ2-5 . TRBV12-3/TRBV12-4 TRBD2 CASSLQGGETQYF TGTGCCAGCAGTTTACAGGGAGGGGAGACCCAGTACTTC
TRBJ2-7 . TRBV7-2 TRBD1 CASSFDRDSYEQYF TGTGCCAGCAGCTTCGACAGGGACTCCTACGAGCAGTACTTC
TRBJ1-1 . TRBV4-1 . CASSWTGTTNTEAFF TGCGCCAGCAGCTGGACCGGGACAACGAACACTGAAGCTTTCTTT
TRBJ2-1 . TRBV5-4 TRBD2 CASSLGSGGDNEQFF TGTGCCAGCAGCTTGGGCAGCGGGGGGGACAATGAGCAGTTCTTC
TRBJ1-2 . TRBV3-1/TRBV3-2 TRBD1 CASSQELDREAHYGYTF TGTGCCAGCAGCCAAGAGCTTGACAGGGAGGCCCACTATGGCTACACCTTC
TRBJ2-5 . TRBV5-1 TRBD2 CASSLGLAGGQETQYF TGCGCCAGCAGCTTGGGTCTAGCGGGGGGACAAGAGACCCAGTACTTC
TRBJ1-2 . TRBV24-1 . CAAPPDPRGGYTF TGTGCCGCGCCGCCCGATCCACGAGGTGGCTACACCTTC
TRBJ1-3 . TRBV10-3 . CATQGNSGNTIYF TGTGCCACCCAGGGGAACTCTGGAAACACCATATATTTT
TRBJ2-1 . TRBV6-5 . CASSLRDSYNEQFF TGTGCCAGCAGTCTGCGCGACAGCTACAATGAGCAGTTCTTC
TRBJ2-7 . TRBV20-1 . CSALRIYEQYF TGCAGTGCTCTCAGAATCTACGAGCAGTACTTC
TRBJ2-7 . TRBV9 . CASSVGADSYEQYF TGTGCCAGCAGCGTAGGTGCGGACTCCTACGAGCAGTACTTC
TRBJ1-2 . TRBV6-5 . CASSYQGPAGYTF TGTGCCAGCAGTTACCAGGGCCCTGCTGGCTACACCTTC
TRBJ2-7 . TRBV29-1 TRBD1 CSVELGTGLAYEQYF TGCAGCGTTGAGCTTGGGACAGGGTTAGCCTACGAGCAGTACTTC
TRBJ2-5 . TRBV13 . CASSLVGPGETQYF TGTGCCAGCAGCTTAGTGGGGCCGGGAGAGACCCAGTACTTC
TRBJ1-3 once TRBV5-1 TRBD1 CASSTRTGDGNTIYF TGCGCCAGCAGCACCCGGACAGGGGATGGAAACACCATATATTTT
TRBJ1-2 . TRBV15 . CATSREGTQIYYGYTF TGTGCCACCAGCAGGGAGGGGACCCAAATTTACTATGGCTACACCTTC
TRBJ1-6 . TRBV3-1/TRBV3-2 . CASSLAGGTDNSPLHF TGTGCCAGCAGTTTAGCCGGGGGTACAGATAATTCACCCCTCCACTTT
TRBJ2-7 once TRBV19 . CASSIGGGGLEQYF TGTGCCAGTAGTATTGGAGGGGGCGGGCTCGAGCAGTACTTC
TRBJ1-2 . TRBV5-4 TRBD1 CASSSLGGDRGGGYTF TGTGCCAGCAGCTCCCTAGGCGGGGACAGGGGAGGTGGCTACACCTTC